The entry below gives a single TCR beta chain sequence along with its context. Its antigen remains unknown. This sample was taken from a study of T cell responses to AZD1222 COVID-19 vaccine. Study overall: Pooling of second doses given at about 4 or about 12 weeks was done.

Germline V CDR1 and CDR2: LGHDT, YNNKEL (reference sequence). The V gene lost 4 bases and the J gene lost 8 bases, with 12 bases spanning the gap. This CDR3 comprises 13 residues. Some clones are missing from TCRdb's copy, which holds only in-frame ones; the method was immunoSEQ multiplex PCR. The sample lists more than 85,000 clones; more than 75% were seen once. Whole-study findings and limits: Females made up more of the donors, who were largely white British, and clonal diversity may have come out too low.

The source of this sequence is an adult in good health. The chain couples TRBV3-1 (or the pseudogene TRBV3-2) to TRBJ2-1; D ambiguous. The material was peripheral blood, obtained on day 0 of AZD1222 vaccination. The CDR3 region has the DNA TGTGCCAGCAGCCCTCTGATCGGCGATGAGCAGTTCTTC. Its protein is CASSPLIGDEQFF.